This T cell receptor beta chain stems from a study of blood T cell repertoires in COVID-19 (dated by TCRdb to the early 2020s). For the wider study: Samples covering the acute and convalescent phases of COVID-19 were provided by collaborators in the United States, Italy and Spain. Where available, HLA class I and class II types were obtained from metadata supplied by the sample provider rather than from assay-based typing. Samples were obtained from the ongoing ImmuneRACE study (first 160 participants) and from some 1,200 subjects provided by 6 global collaborators. Subjects who had been exposed to COVID-19, were actively infected with it, or had recovered from it provided the deeply sampled blood TCRbeta repertoires that made up the dataset. The sample metadata nearly always contained a de-identified subject ID, COVID-19 status, age in years and sex. The repertoires were made available in a free public database intended to serve as a resource for research on the immune response to SARS-CoV-2. The material from the prospective study consisted of cDNA or gDNA derived from T cells, B-cell-depleted T cells, or PBMCs. Broad study findings and their caveats: How much clinical and demographic metadata was included differed by source and by participant, and the metadata was provided uncurated.

In the case of this clone: Its recognized antigen is unknown. Per-base qualities were not stored, and no clone one base away is much larger.

TCRbeta CDR3 regions were amplified from genomic DNA by means of the immunoSEQ Assay, a bias-controlled multiplex PCR. The original pipeline was this. The number of nucleated cells in each sample was estimated from the amplification of reference gene primers within the assay. To quantify the absolute abundance of each unique TCRbeta CDR3 rearrangement, sequence reads were collapsed and filtered. Productive Simpson clonality was computed per sample as the square root of Simpson's diversity index over productive rearrangements. Here the immuneACCESS table is served through TCRdb, limited to in-frame sequences with V and J called. Missing clones are a known gap in these copies; in checked studies unresolved V genes cover under half, and the rest lacks a known reason. D and trimming were read from the DNA, whereas the V and J calls and clone size are those reported in that table. The sample table holds 110,000 or so clones, of which 75% to 90% were seen once. Roughly 8.1% of the sample comes from the top ten.

Each collaborating institution followed its own protocols to collect whole blood in K2EDTA tubes. For TCRbeta analysis, collaborators shipped samples as frozen whole blood, isolated PBMCs, or DNA extracted from either of those sample types. The germline V gene (reference sequence) specifies PRHDT as CDR1 and FYEKMQ as CDR2. Trimming takes 4 bases from V and 0 bases from J, and the germline ends sit 9 bases apart. The cysteine opens and the phenylalanine closes a CDR3 of 14 amino acids. Of all the DNA, just the CDR3 is kept, 42 bases in frame from base 1. The chain links TRBV13 with TRBJ1-2; perhaps TRBD1 is the D gene, with 5 bases matching. The TCR originated in a woman between 35 and 50 years old with acute or convalescent COVID-19. Sequencing was done on a sample of peripheral blood. The CDR3 in this case is CASSSGLTNYGYTF. The bases read TGTGCCAGCAGCTCGGGACTGACTAACTATGGCTACACCTTC.